This T cell receptor (beta chain) was retrieved from a study of beta chain features in type 1 diabetes. The investigators reverse transcribed all of the isolated RNA, so they sequenced expressed TCRB transcripts. About 3.3 million reads, on average, came from each naive, central memory and regulatory T cell sample. The table came from immunoSEQ multiplex PCR; TCRdb's copy has only in-frame clones and leaves some out. This repertoire shows fewer than 400,000 clones, approximately 9.7% found once; its top ten account for 1%. Findings of the study overall: VDJ junctions sequenced from type 1 diabetes patients showed fewer insertions and more deletions. Type 1 diabetes patients had moderately but significantly shorter TCRB CDR3s in all four CD4+ subsets.

The CDR3 has 14 residues. The V end lost 5 bases, the J end lost 13 bases, and 23 bases lay between the germline ends. Germline V gives CDR1 LNHDA, CDR2 SQIVND (reference sequence). This clone came up many times. Its antigen remains unidentified. The gene calls are TRBV19 and TRBJ1-2, with D unresolved. The receptor was isolated from a man aged 30-40 years with type 1 diabetes. Sequencing was performed on central memory CD4+ T cells from blood. The DNA of the CDR3 is TGTGCCAGTAGTTTGGACGGAGGAGAACCAAGGCTCACCTTC. It is translated as CASSLDGGEPRLTF.